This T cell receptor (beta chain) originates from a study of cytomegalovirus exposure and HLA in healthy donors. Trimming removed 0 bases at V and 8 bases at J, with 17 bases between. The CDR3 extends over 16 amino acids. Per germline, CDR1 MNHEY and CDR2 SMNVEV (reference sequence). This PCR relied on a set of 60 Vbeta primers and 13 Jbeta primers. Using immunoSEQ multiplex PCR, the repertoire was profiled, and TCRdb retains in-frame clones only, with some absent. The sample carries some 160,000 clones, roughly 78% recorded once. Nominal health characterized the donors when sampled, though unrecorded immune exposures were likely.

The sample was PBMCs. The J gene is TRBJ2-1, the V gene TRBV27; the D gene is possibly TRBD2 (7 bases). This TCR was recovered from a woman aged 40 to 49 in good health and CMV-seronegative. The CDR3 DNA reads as TGTGCCAGCAGTTTATCGACCCTGAGGGGGGGGGATGAGCAGTTCTTC. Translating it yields CASSLSTLRGGDEQFF.